The present entry profiles one T cell receptor (beta chain) with its context. Its antigen is still unknown. No base quality values were provided; no much bigger clone lies one nucleotide off. Based on the germline V gene, the CDR1 and CDR2 sequences are SNHLY and FYNNEI. The CDR3 measures 17 amino acids from cysteine to phenylalanine. The retained sequence is limited to the CDR3, 51 bases, with the frame set at the first base. The junction shows trimming of 5 bases on V and 2 bases on J, and the gene matches do not reach 10 bases of it. Libraries were constructed by RT-PCR. Instrument on record: Illumina HiSeq 2500. The public sequencing data were trimmed at Q25 with fastp and processed into clonotypes with MiXCR by TCRdb, which kept only in-frame beta chains. For every CDR3 protein sequence, its rows merge into one entry that carries the most common genes and DNA. Here the sample has about 6,900 distinct CDR3 sequences; roughly 84% occur a single time. Of the sample, around 3.4% is held by the ten largest clones.

This entry is derived from a study of yellow fever vaccine responses in identical twins (dated by TCRdb to the late 2010s). Background on the whole study: In the study, vaccine-responding T cell clones were precisely tracked in identical twins.

What the work shows at the level of the full study, not this receptor alone: The authors reported that the T cell response to vaccination in identical twins appeared partly convergent and partly personalized.

The material was T cells from blood (PBMCs), unsorted or a sorted subset (not recorded which), obtained before or after yellow fever vaccination (not recorded which). This receptor was obtained from a woman under 30 who received the yellow fever vaccine. Donor details come from another sample of the same person, matched by shared clones. The V gene is TRBV2 and the J gene is TRBJ2-5, and 11 junction bases match TRBD2. The DNA reads TGTGCCAGCAGTCAAACTAGCGGGGGAATCTTTCAAGAGACCCAGTACTTC. Protein translation: CASSQTSGGIFQETQYF.